This T cell receptor beta chain was observed in a study of blood T cell repertoires in COVID-19. Study context: Donors in the United States, Italy and Spain gave samples during acute or convalescent COVID-19.

Libraries were prepared by immunoSEQ multiplex PCR; TCRdb keeps only in-frame clonotypes and omits some of them. The repertoire holds 250,000 to 350,000 clones, with around nine tenths as singletons. Germline lookup yields CDR1 LNHNV and CDR2 YYDKDF (reference sequence). V lost 0 bases to trimming and J lost 2 bases; unmatched junction nucleotides: 3. The CDR3 has 15 amino acids. Seattle-derived patients entered the study during active infection and were followed longitudinally. The clonotype comes from a woman aged 25-40 years with COVID-19, enrolled during active disease. The chain combines TRBV15 with TRBJ2-7; 8 nucleotides line up with TRBD1. The sample consisted of peripheral blood. The CDR3 loop reads CATSREDRGPYEQYF. The CDR3 nucleotides read TGTGCCACCAGCAGAGAAGACAGGGGCCCCTACGAGCAGTACTTC.